These 30 T cell receptor beta chains share one sample of origin, sequenced in a study of cytotoxic CD8 clonotypes in ibrutinib-treated CLL. Sequencing used immunoSEQ multiplex PCR; TCRdb keeps in-frame clones, though not all of them. The sample contains 300,000 or so clones, 67% of which appear only once. This material consisted of PBMCs, taken after 36 months of ibrutinib treatment. The receptors here all came from a human donor with chronic lymphocytic leukemia.

This chain uses TRBV7-9 with TRBJ2-3, with 8 bases aligning to TRBD2. The CDR3 runs 17 residues. Germline V gene lookup returns CDR1 SEHNR and CDR2 FQNEAQ (reference sequence). V lost 2 bases to trimming and J lost 0 bases; unmatched junction nucleotides: 7. CDR3 sequence: CASSLLLADSSTDTQYF. Here the CDR3 DNA reads TGTGCCAGCAGCTTACTACTAGCGGACTCTAGCACAGATACGCAGTATTTT.

The J gene is TRBJ2-7, the V gene TRBV4-1; D uncertain. CDR3 length: 15 residues. The germline gives CDR1 MGHRA, CDR2 YSYEKL. Trimming cost V 1 base and J 0 bases, with 10 bases left between them. Here the CDR3 DNA reads TGCGCCAGCAGCCAAGGACTTCTGAGCTCCTACGAGCAGTACTTC. It yields the protein CASSQGLLSSYEQYF.

This clone was seen a handful of times. CDR3 DNA: TGTGCCACCAGCCAGGGACAGGAGGCAACTAATGAAAAACTGTTTTTT. Translating gives CATSQGQEATNEKLFF. This chain uses TRBV15 with TRBJ1-4, with 8 bases aligning to TRBD1. The length of the CDR3 is 16 residues. Germline V CDR1 and CDR2: LNHNV, YYDKDF (reference sequence). V dropped 5 bases and J dropped 0; count of bases not matched to a gene: 5.

Written as DNA, the CDR3 is TGTGCCAGCAGCCCAGGGGGCGCGAACTATGGCTACACCTTC. It specifies CASSPGGANYGYTF. The chain is built from TRBV7-9 and TRBJ1-2, with TRBD1 matching over 8 bases. The germline V gene encodes CDR1 SEHNR and CDR2 FQNEAQ (reference sequence). V was pared by 5 bases and J by 2 bases, with 4 bases of the junction left unmatched. The CDR3 covers 14 residues. The full variable domain, in which reference TRBV7-9 and TRBJ1-2 provide the parts outside the CDR3, is DTGVSQNPRHKITKRGQNVTFRCDPISEHNRLYWYRQTLGQGPEFLTYFQNEAQLEKSRLLSDRFSAERPKGSFSTLEIQRTEQGDSAMYLCASSPGGANYGYTFGSGTRLTVV.

The rearrangement joins TRBV5-6 to TRBJ1-1; D is undetermined. The CDR3 has 14 amino acids. The germline V and J ends were trimmed by 4 bases and 4 bases, with 14 bases remaining between them. Germline V gene lookup returns CDR1 SGHDT and CDR2 YYEEEE. The CDR3, as DNA: TGTGCCAGCAGCCCTGGCGGTCGGCTCACTGAAGCTTTCTTT. It translates to CASSPGGRLTEAFF. The entire variable domain, with the rest obtained from reference TRBV5-6 and TRBJ1-1, is as follows: DAGVTQSPTHLIKTRGQQVTLRCSPKSGHDTVSWYQQALGQGPQFIFQYYEEEERQRGNFPDRFSGHQFPNYSSELNVNALLLGDSALYLCASSPGGRLTEAFFGQGTRLTVV.

The chain joins TRBV18 to TRBJ2-7; no clear D. There are 13 residues in the CDR3. V lost 2 bases to trimming and J lost 7 bases, with 12 bases between them. The germline gives CDR1 KGHSH, CDR2 LQKENI. The CDR3, as DNA: TGTGCCAGCTCACCATCCAGGCCGCGGGAGCAGTACTTC. Translation: CASSPSRPREQYF. Using reference TRBV18 and TRBJ2-7 for the parts outside the CDR3, the full variable domain is NAGVMQNPRHLVRRRGQEARLRCSPMKGHSHVYWYRQLPEEGLKFMVYLQKENIIDESGMPKERFSAEFPKEGPSILRIQQVVRGDSAAYFCASSPSRPREQYFGPGTRLTVT.

The chain's CDR3 is CATSRDRAGLAGSYNEQFF. CDR3 in DNA: TGTGCCACCAGCAGAGATCGGGCGGGACTAGCGGGGTCCTACAATGAGCAGTTCTTC. The chain employs TRBV15 and TRBJ2-1, with 13 bases that match TRBD2. The CDR3 spans 19 residues. Per germline, CDR1 LNHNV and CDR2 YYDKDF (reference sequence). The V segment lost 0 bases and the J segment 1 base; nucleotides outside the gene matches: 6.

J is TRBJ2-5 and V is TRBV2; D remains ambiguous. Germline CDR1 SNHLY, CDR2 FYNNEI. Trimming pared 1 base from V and 3 bases from J, leaving 3 bases between. This CDR3 is built from 12 residues. The CDR3: CASSEGEETQYF. The CDR3 coding sequence is TGTGCCAGCAGTGAAGGTGAAGAGACCCAGTACTTC. Full variable domain (rest looked up from reference TRBV2 and TRBJ2-5): EPEVTQTPSHQVTQMGQEVILRCVPISNHLYFYWYRQILGQKVEFLVSFYNNEISEKSEIFDDQFSVERPDGSNFTLKIRSTKLEDSAMYFCASSEGEETQYFGPGTRLLVL.

The V call is TRBV27, the J call TRBJ2-7, with TRBD1 identical over 9 bases. V lost 6 bases to trimming and J lost 12 bases; unmatched junction nucleotides: 21. The CDR3 loop spans 16 amino acids. Germline V gene lookup returns CDR1 MNHEY and CDR2 SMNVEV (reference sequence). For the CDR3, the DNA is TGTGCCAGCAGACCCGCCGGGACAGGGTTCGGTTTTCCTTGGTACTTC. This gives the protein CASRPAGTGFGFPWYF.

This sequence joins TRBV25-1 and TRBJ2-1; 10 positions agree with TRBD1. V lost 6 bases, J lost 2 bases, and 10 bases stayed unmatched. Germline CDR1 is MGHDK and CDR2 is SYGVNS. The CDR3 covers 17 residues. CDR3 sequence (DNA): TGTGCCAGCAGATCCGGGACAGGGGTTCTCCCCTACAATGAGCAGTTCTTC. It yields the protein CASRSGTGVLPYNEQFF.

This chain uses TRBV7-3 with TRBJ1-6; the D gene is possibly TRBD1 (5 bases). Germline loops: CDR1 SGHTA, CDR2 FQGTGA. Trimming pared 1 base from V and 6 bases from J, leaving 13 bases between. The CDR3 is made up of 16 amino acids. For the CDR3, the DNA is TGTGCCAGCAGCTTAATTATGGGGGACCCTAATTCACCCCTCCACTTT. This translates into CASSLIMGDPNSPLHF.

This clone has just a few counts. The chain combines TRBV27 with TRBJ2-7; D ambiguous. CDR3 length: 14 amino acids. Germline V gene sequence: CDR1 MNHEY, CDR2 SMNVEV (reference sequence). V lost 0 bases and J 2 bases, leaving 8 bases between the germline ends. CDR3 in amino acids: CASSLSRQTYEQYF. CDR3 sequence (DNA): TGTGCCAGCAGTTTATCGAGGCAGACCTACGAGCAGTACTTC.

The chain joins TRBV18 to TRBJ2-7; D not certain. The V and J ends lost 2 bases and 4 bases respectively, with 12 bases between them. Looked up from germline, CDR1 is KGHSH and CDR2 is LQKENI. CDR3 length: 14 amino acids. The CDR3 nucleotides are TGTGCCAGCTCACCAACTCCGAAGTCTTACGAGCAGTACTTC. It translates to CASSPTPKSYEQYF. Filled out from reference TRBV18 and TRBJ2-7, the complete variable domain reads NAGVMQNPRHLVRRRGQEARLRCSPMKGHSHVYWYRQLPEEGLKFMVYLQKENIIDESGMPKERFSAEFPKEGPSILRIQQVVRGDSAAYFCASSPTPKSYEQYFGPGTRLTVT.

This clone was detected once. This chain connects TRBV5-1 to TRBJ2-7, with 10 positions matching TRBD1. V shed 3 bases and J 3 bases; nucleotides not matched to a gene: 6. This CDR3 is built from 15 residues. Germline CDR1 is SGHRS and CDR2 is YFSETQ. In nucleotides, the CDR3 is TGCGCCAGCAGCTCCCGGGACAGGGGAGGCTACGAGCAGTACTTC. Translation: CASSSRDRGGYEQYF.

V and J are TRBV2 and TRBJ2-7; a weak D match, TRBD1 (6 bases). CDR1 and CDR2 (germline): SNHLY, FYNNEI. The CDR3 totals 14 residues. Deletions cut 2 bases from V and 4 bases from J, with 12 bases between. CDR3 loop: CASSEWAGEYEQYF. In DNA, the CDR3 is TGTGCCAGCAGTGAATGGGCAGGGGAATACGAGCAGTACTTC.

V gene TRBV7-9 combines with J gene TRBJ2-5; a weak D match, TRBD2 (5 bases). The CDR3 runs 14 residues. CDR1 is SEHNR, CDR2 FQNEAQ, per germline (reference sequence). The germline V and J ends were trimmed by 0 bases and 4 bases, with 9 bases remaining between them. The CDR3 sequence is CASSLAASRETQYF. CDR3 bases: TGTGCCAGCAGCTTAGCGGCTAGCCGAGAGACCCAGTACTTC.

The chain uses TRBV28 and TRBJ2-7, with D perhaps TRBD1 or TRBD2 (5 bases each). V lost 8 bases to trimming and J lost 3 bases, with 17 bases between them. CDR1 and CDR2 from the germline V gene are MDHEN and SYDVKM. The CDR3 runs 14 residues. CDR3 nucleotide sequence: TGTGCCAGCGGGACCCGGATCGGGTTCTACGAGCAGTACTTC. This encodes CASGTRIGFYEQYF.

The chain links TRBV9 to TRBJ2-7; 12 positions match TRBD1. The CDR3 extends over 16 amino acids. The V and J ends lost 3 bases and 4 bases, in that order; junction bases with no gene match: 8. Germline V gene lookup returns CDR1 SGDLS and CDR2 YYNGEE. This CDR3 reads CASSARDRGLQYEQYF. CDR3 nucleotides: TGTGCCAGCAGCGCCCGGGACAGGGGGCTTCAGTACGAGCAGTACTTC.

This clone occurred a few times. The V and J genes are TRBV6-6 and TRBJ2-7, with D uncertain. Trimming removed 6 bases from V and 1 base from J, with 13 bases in between. This CDR3 region has 14 residues. Germline V lookup: CDR1 MNHNY, CDR2 SVGAGI (reference sequence). The CDR3 DNA reads as TGTGCCAGCAGAGACGTTTGGCAGTCCTACGAGCAGTACTTC. Translated, it gives CASRDVWQSYEQYF.

Only one count was recorded for this clone. The V gene is TRBV5-1, the J gene TRBJ2-1, with D possibly being TRBD1 (5 bases). The V end lost 5 bases, the J end lost 0 bases, and 9 bases lay between the germline ends. The CDR3 extends over 14 amino acids. From germline, CDR1 is SGHRS and CDR2 YFSETQ. CDR3 loop: CASSQGSSYNEQFF. Here the CDR3 DNA reads TGCGCCAGCAGTCAGGGTAGCTCCTACAATGAGCAGTTCTTC.

The rearrangement joins TRBV7-9 to TRBJ1-4; 7 positions match TRBD1. The CDR3 spans 14 residues. Germline V lookup: CDR1 SEHNR, CDR2 FQNEAQ (reference sequence). V lost 4 bases to trimming and J lost 8 bases; unmatched junction nucleotides: 7. CDR3 sequence (DNA): TGTGCCAGCAGCTCCACCGGGACAGTAGAAAAACTGTTTTTT. The encoded protein is CASSSTGTVEKLFF. The whole variable domain, filled in from reference TRBV7-9 and TRBJ1-4, reads DTGVSQNPRHKITKRGQNVTFRCDPISEHNRLYWYRQTLGQGPEFLTYFQNEAQLEKSRLLSDRFSAERPKGSFSTLEIQRTEQGDSAMYLCASSSTGTVEKLFFGSGTQLSVL.

The chain carries TRBV6-5 and TRBJ2-1; possible D gene TRBD2, 5 bases. CDR1 is MNHEY, CDR2 SVGAGI, per germline. The V gene lost 2 bases and the J gene lost 0 bases, with 11 bases spanning the gap. This CDR3 contains 16 residues. The CDR3 DNA reads as TGTGCCAGCAGTTACCGCATGGCGGGCTCCTACAATGAGCAGTTCTTC. It yields the protein CASSYRMAGSYNEQFF.

The chain carries TRBV27 and TRBJ2-5; TRBD2 matches 7 bases. This CDR3 has 12 residues. Germline CDR1 reads MNHEY; CDR2 reads SMNVEV (reference sequence). V lost 5 bases, J lost 7 bases, and 4 bases stayed unmatched. CDR3 loop: CASSPGGRTQYF. The CDR3 DNA sequence: TGTGCCAGCAGTCCGGGGGGACGGACCCAGTACTTC.

The chain links TRBV29-1 to TRBJ2-1; D might be TRBD1 (6 bases). The V gene's germline CDR1 is SQVTM and CDR2 ANQGSEA. Deletions cut 5 bases from V and 9 bases from J, with 17 bases between. This CDR3 has 13 residues. This CDR3 is CSVTTGSDGEQFF. The DNA of the CDR3 is TGCAGCGTTACTACAGGGTCAGACGGTGAGCAGTTCTTC.

Many counts were recorded for this clone. V gene TRBV11-2 combines with J gene TRBJ2-6, with TRBD2 matching over 7 bases. Germline V gene sequence: CDR1 SGHAT, CDR2 FQNNGV. The CDR3 runs to 18 residues. The V and J ends lost 1 base and 2 bases, in that order; junction bases with no gene match: 8. CDR3 DNA: TGTGCCAGCAGCTTAGTTTGGATGGCGGGAGCTGGGGCCAACGTCCTGACTTTC. It encodes CASSLVWMAGAGANVLTF.

The chain employs TRBV29-1 and TRBJ1-2, with D perhaps TRBD1 (6 bases). The germline V and J ends were trimmed by 7 bases and 4 bases, with 13 bases remaining between them. This CDR3 contains 12 residues. Germline CDR1 SQVTM, CDR2 ANQGSEA. The CDR3: CSALTGPYGYTF. CDR3 nucleotides: TGCAGCGCTTTGACAGGCCCCTATGGCTACACCTTC.

The CDR3 protein is CASSLAWGSDSPLHF. The CDR3 nucleotides are TGCGCCAGCAGCTTGGCTTGGGGCTCGGATTCACCCCTCCACTTT. The chain carries TRBV5-1 and TRBJ1-6; TRBD1 might be the D (5 bases). Trimming removed 0 bases at V and 8 bases at J, with 12 bases between. This CDR3 contains 15 residues. The V gene's germline CDR1 is SGHRS and CDR2 YFSETQ.

The gene calls are TRBV2 and TRBJ1-2; 10 nucleotides agree with TRBD1. The CDR3 runs 13 residues. V dropped 6 bases and J dropped 4; count of bases not matched to a gene: 2. Germline CDR1 is SNHLY and CDR2 is FYNNEI. The CDR3 region has the DNA TGTGCCAGCAGGACAGGGGGCTTCTATGGCTACACCTTC. Its translation is CASRTGGFYGYTF.

The chain combines TRBV4-1 with TRBJ1-5, with 8 bases matching TRBD1. Germline assignment: CDR1 MGHRA and CDR2 YSYEKL. This CDR3 region has 15 residues. Trimming removed 0 bases from V and 6 bases from J; junction bases left unmatched: 4. The DNA of the CDR3 is TGCGCCAGCAGCCAAGACAGGGGGCAGGGTCAGCCCCAGCATTTT. Translation: CASSQDRGQGQPQHF.

V usage is TRBV6-6 and J usage is TRBJ1-1, with 7 bases that match TRBD1. The CDR3 totals 14 residues. The V gene end was trimmed by 6 bases and the J gene end by 3 bases; junction bases not matched to a gene: 7. Germline CDR1 is MNHNY and CDR2 is SVGAGI (reference sequence). CDR3 in amino acids: CASRGTDGDTEAFF. In DNA, the CDR3 is TGTGCCAGCAGGGGGACAGATGGGGACACTGAAGCTTTCTTT.